This T cell receptor beta chain derives from a study of blood T cell repertoires in COVID-19. About the study: Some COVID-19 samples were acute and others convalescent; all came from the United States, Italy and Spain. Nucleic acid was either cDNA or gDNA, and it came from T cells, B-cell-depleted T cells, or PBMCs.

Original analysis: For nucleated cells, counts were estimated from reference gene primer amplification. The assay was immunoSEQ multiplex PCR, and TCRdb's table has in-frame clones only and misses some. V and J calls and clone size are as listed in that table; D and trimming were resolved from the DNA. The repertoire consists of 100,000 to 150,000 clones, with around 89% occurring once and the leading ten covering roughly 1.4%. This clone has only one observation. Material: peripheral blood. This receptor was obtained from a human donor in a cohort sampled during active COVID-19.

The CDR3 region has the DNA TGTGCCAGCGCAGACAGGGGGCACTACGAGCAGTACTTC. This gives the protein CASADRGHYEQYF. The chain recombines TRBV19 with TRBJ2-7; 10 bases align to TRBD1. The CDR3 has 13 residues. Per germline, CDR1 LNHDA and CDR2 SQIVND (reference sequence). V lost 9 bases and J lost 3; bases outside the gene matches: 5. Complete variable domain (other parts from reference TRBV19 and TRBJ2-7): DGGITQSPKYLFRKEGQNVTLSCEQNLNHDAMYWYRQDPGQGLRLIYYSQIVNDFQKGDIAEGYSVSREKKESFPLTVTSAQKNPTAFYLCASADRGHYEQYFGPGTRLTVT.